This section outlines one T cell receptor beta chain sequence together with its context. Its antigen remains unidentified. Libraries were prepared by immunoSEQ multiplex PCR; TCRdb keeps only in-frame clonotypes and omits some of them. The table records some 790,000 clones, 72% of them present only once. Germline V gene lookup returns CDR1 LNHDA and CDR2 SQIVND (reference sequence). The CDR3 totals 17 residues. V was cut by 5 bases and J by 2 bases, with 20 bases left in between. This record comes from a study of shared clonotypes between healthy human individuals. General observations from the study: Limited genetic and exposure-history diversity came from having few donors.

The sequence derives from a woman in her twenties or thirties in good health. The V and J genes are TRBV19 and TRBJ2-3; D unclear. The sequencing input was memory CD4+ T cells sorted from blood. Noted subset: CD45RA-negative fraction. The CDR3 DNA reads as TGTGCCAGTAGTCCCGGTCCCTTACTCAAGCCCACAGATACGCAGTATTTT. Its protein is CASSPGPLLKPTDTQYF.